Below are 8 T cell receptor beta chains sequenced from a single sample in a study of blood T cell repertoires in COVID-19. Sequencing used immunoSEQ multiplex PCR; TCRdb keeps in-frame clones, though not all of them. The sample lists fewer than 400,000 clones, 90% occurring once. What was sequenced was PBMCs or T cells enriched from blood (not recorded which). The receptors here all came from a woman younger than 45 who had been exposed to COVID-19.

This chain uses TRBV18 with TRBJ2-7; weak D call: TRBD2 (5 bases). The CDR3 loop spans 14 amino acids. CDR1 and CDR2 (germline): KGHSH, LQKENI. Trimming took off 3 bases at V and 2 bases at J, with 11 bases between the two ends. The CDR3 spells CASSPSEATYEQYF. Here the CDR3 DNA reads TGTGCCAGCTCACCCTCGGAGGCCACCTACGAGCAGTACTTC.

J is TRBJ1-2 and V is TRBV6-6; D is undetermined. This CDR3 region has 16 residues. The ends were cut back, 4 bases at V and 2 bases at J, with 17 bases in the middle. The germline V gene has CDR1 MNHNY and CDR2 SVGAGI (reference sequence). The CDR3 DNA sequence: TGTGCCAGCAGTTCCGCAGGAGGGAACGAGAACTATGGCTACACCTTC. Translating it yields CASSSAGGNENYGYTF.

J is TRBJ2-3 and V is TRBV10-3; no firm D call. The V and J ends lost 0 bases and 3 bases respectively, with 10 bases between them. CDR3 length: 15 residues. Germline lookup yields CDR1 ENHRY and CDR2 SYGVKD. CDR3 DNA sequence: TGTGCCATCAGTGAGTCGACCGCGGTTACAGATACGCAGTATTTT. Its protein product is CAISESTAVTDTQYF.

This chain connects TRBV19 to TRBJ2-7; 9 positions match TRBD1. The CDR3 has 15 residues. Trimming removed 6 bases from V and 3 bases from J; junction bases left unmatched: 9. The germline V gene has CDR1 LNHDA and CDR2 SQIVND (reference sequence). The CDR3 protein is CASSPGTGSYYEQYF. The CDR3 DNA reads as TGTGCCAGTAGCCCCGGGACAGGGTCGTACTACGAGCAGTACTTC.

The chain is built from TRBV7-6 and TRBJ2-1, with D possibly TRBD2 on 5 matching bases. Germline V gene lookup returns CDR1 SGHVS and CDR2 FNYEAQ. Trimming removed 0 bases at V and 2 bases at J, with 17 bases between. CDR3 length: 18 residues. The CDR3 is CASSLATLEAETYNEQFF. CDR3 nucleotides: TGTGCCAGCAGCTTAGCTACGTTAGAAGCGGAAACCTACAATGAGCAGTTCTTC.

This chain uses TRBV18 with TRBJ2-3; D may be TRBD2 (5 bases). This CDR3 has 15 amino acids. The germline CDR1 and CDR2 sequences are KGHSH and LQKENI. Trimming took 3 bases from V and 3 from J, leaving 13 bases between them. The CDR3 spells CASSPRTGVTDTQYF. CDR3 nucleotide sequence: TGTGCCAGCTCACCTAGGACTGGAGTTACAGATACGCAGTATTTT.

This chain links TRBV30 with TRBJ1-4; a possible D gene is TRBD1 (5 bases). Trimming removed 4 bases from V and 12 bases from J, with 33 bases in between. The CDR3 extends over 18 amino acids. CDR1 and CDR2 from the germline V gene are GTSNPN and SVGIG (reference sequence). In nucleotides, the CDR3 is TGTGCCTGGACCAAAGAGGGGCAGGCGGGGGTTCGGGCCCGGCAACTGTTTTTT. Translation: CAWTKEGQAGVRARQLFF. Based on the CDR3 plus reference TRBV30 and TRBJ1-4, the full variable domain is SQTIHQWPATLVQPVGSPLSLECTVEGTSNPNLYWYRQAAGRGLQLLFYSVGIGQISSEVPQNLSASRPQDRQFILSSKKLLLSDSGFYLCAWTKEGQAGVRARQLFFGSGTQLSVL.

This chain uses TRBV4-3 with TRBJ2-5; D possibly corresponds to TRBD2 (5 bases). In germline, CDR1 is LGHNA, CDR2 YSLEER. Trimming removed 1 base at V and 5 bases at J, with 17 bases between. This CDR3 comprises 16 residues. The CDR3 spells CASSQARRRRGETQYF. The CDR3, as DNA: TGCGCCAGCAGCCAAGCTAGAAGGCGACGAGGGGAGACCCAGTACTTC.